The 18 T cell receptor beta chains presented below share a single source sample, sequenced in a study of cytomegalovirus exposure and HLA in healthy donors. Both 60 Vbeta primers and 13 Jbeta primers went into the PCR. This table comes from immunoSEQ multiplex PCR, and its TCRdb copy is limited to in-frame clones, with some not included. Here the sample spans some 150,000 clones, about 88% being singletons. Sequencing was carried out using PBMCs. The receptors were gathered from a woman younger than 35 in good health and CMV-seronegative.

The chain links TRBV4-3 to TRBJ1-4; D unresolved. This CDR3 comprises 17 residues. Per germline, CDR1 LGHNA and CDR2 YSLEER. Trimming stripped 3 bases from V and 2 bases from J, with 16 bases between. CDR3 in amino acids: CASSQDSDLRTNEKLFF. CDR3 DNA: TGCGCCAGCAGCCAGGACTCTGACTTACGGACTAATGAAAAACTGTTTTTT.

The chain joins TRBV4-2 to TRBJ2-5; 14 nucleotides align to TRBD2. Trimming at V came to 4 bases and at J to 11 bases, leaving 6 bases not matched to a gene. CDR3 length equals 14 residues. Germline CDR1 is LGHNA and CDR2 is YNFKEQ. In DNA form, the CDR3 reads TGTGCCAGCAGCCCGACTAGCGGGGGGGCACTGCAGTACTTC. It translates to CASSPTSGGALQYF.

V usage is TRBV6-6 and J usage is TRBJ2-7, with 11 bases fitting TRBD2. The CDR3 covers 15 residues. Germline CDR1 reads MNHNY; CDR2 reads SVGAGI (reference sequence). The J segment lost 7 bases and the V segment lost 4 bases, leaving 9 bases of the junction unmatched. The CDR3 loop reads CASSSPTSGAEEQYF. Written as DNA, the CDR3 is TGTGCCAGCAGTTCCCCGACTAGCGGGGCAGAGGAGCAGTACTTC.

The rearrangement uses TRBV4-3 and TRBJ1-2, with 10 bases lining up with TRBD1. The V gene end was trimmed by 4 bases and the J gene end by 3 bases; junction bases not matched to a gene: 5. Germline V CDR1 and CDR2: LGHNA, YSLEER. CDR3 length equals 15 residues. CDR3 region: CASSPRQGADYGYTF. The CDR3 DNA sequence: TGCGCCAGCAGCCCGAGACAGGGGGCGGACTATGGCTACACCTTC.

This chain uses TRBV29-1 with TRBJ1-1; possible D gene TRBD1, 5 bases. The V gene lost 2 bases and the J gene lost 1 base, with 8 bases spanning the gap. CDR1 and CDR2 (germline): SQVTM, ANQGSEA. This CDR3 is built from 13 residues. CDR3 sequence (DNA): TGCAGCGTTGAATTGGGGGGGAACACTGAAGCTTTCTTT. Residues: CSVELGGNTEAFF.

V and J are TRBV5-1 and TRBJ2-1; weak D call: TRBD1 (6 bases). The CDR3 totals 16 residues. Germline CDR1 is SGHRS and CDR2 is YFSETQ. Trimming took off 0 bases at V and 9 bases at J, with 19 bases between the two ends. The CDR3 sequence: CASSLAPVSDSGEQFF. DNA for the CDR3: TGCGCCAGCAGCTTGGCCCCTGTCTCGGACAGCGGTGAGCAGTTCTTC.

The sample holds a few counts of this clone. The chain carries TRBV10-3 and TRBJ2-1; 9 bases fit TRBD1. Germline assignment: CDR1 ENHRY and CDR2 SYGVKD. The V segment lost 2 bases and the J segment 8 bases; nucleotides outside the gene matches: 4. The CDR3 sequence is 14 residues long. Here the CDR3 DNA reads TGTGCCATCAGTGAGAGGGACAGGGACGATGAGCAGTTCTTC. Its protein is CAISERDRDDEQFF.

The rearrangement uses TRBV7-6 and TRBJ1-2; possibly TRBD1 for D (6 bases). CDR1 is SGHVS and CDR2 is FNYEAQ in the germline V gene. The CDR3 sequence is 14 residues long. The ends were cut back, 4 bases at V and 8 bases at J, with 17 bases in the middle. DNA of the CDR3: TGTGCCAGCAGCTCCCGCGCAGGGGCGGAAGGCTACACCTTC. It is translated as CASSSRAGAEGYTF. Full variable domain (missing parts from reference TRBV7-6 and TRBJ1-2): GAGVSQSPRYKVTKRGQDVALRCDPISGHVSLYWYRQALGQGPEFLTYFNYEAQQDKSGLPNDRFSAERPEGSISTLTIQRTEQRDSAMYRCASSSRAGAEGYTFGSGTRLTVV.

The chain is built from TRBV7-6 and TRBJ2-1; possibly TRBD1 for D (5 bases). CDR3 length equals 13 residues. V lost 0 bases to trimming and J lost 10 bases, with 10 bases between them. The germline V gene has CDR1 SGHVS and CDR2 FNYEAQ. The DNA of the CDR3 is TGTGCCAGCAGCTTAGCCCTCTGGGGCGAGCAGTTCTTC. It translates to CASSLALWGEQFF. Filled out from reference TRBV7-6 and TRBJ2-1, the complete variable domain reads GAGVSQSPRYKVTKRGQDVALRCDPISGHVSLYWYRQALGQGPEFLTYFNYEAQQDKSGLPNDRFSAERPEGSISTLTIQRTEQRDSAMYRCASSLALWGEQFFGPGTRLTVL.

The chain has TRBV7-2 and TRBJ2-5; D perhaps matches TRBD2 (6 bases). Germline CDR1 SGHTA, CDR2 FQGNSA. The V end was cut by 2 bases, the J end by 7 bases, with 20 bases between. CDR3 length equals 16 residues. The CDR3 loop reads CASSLRHGRQGGTQYF. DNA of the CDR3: TGTGCCAGCAGCTTACGACATGGAAGGCAGGGAGGGACCCAGTACTTC.

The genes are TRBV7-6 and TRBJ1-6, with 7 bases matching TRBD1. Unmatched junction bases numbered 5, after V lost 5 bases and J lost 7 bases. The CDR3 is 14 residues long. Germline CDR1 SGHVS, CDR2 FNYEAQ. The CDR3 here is CASSRGQANSPLHF. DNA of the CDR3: TGTGCCAGCAGCCGAGGACAGGCCAATTCACCCCTCCACTTT.

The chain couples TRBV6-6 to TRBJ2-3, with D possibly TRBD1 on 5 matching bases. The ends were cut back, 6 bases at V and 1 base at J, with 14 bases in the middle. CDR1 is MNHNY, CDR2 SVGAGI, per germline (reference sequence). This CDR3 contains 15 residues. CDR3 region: CASSAVETGTDTQYF. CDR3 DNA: TGTGCCAGCAGCGCCGTCGAGACAGGCACAGATACGCAGTATTTT.

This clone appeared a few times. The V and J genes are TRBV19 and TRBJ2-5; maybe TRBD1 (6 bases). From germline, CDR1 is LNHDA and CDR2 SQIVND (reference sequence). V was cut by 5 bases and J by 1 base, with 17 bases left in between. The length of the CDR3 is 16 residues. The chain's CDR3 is CASSDQGSTPQETQYF. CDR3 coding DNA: TGTGCCAGTAGTGATCAGGGGTCGACCCCCCAAGAGACCCAGTACTTC.

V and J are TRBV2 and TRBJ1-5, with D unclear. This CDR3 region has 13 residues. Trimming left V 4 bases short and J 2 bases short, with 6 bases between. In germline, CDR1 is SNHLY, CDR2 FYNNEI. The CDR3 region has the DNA TGTGCCAGCAGTGGGGAGGGCAATCAGCCCCAGCATTTT. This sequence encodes CASSGEGNQPQHF.

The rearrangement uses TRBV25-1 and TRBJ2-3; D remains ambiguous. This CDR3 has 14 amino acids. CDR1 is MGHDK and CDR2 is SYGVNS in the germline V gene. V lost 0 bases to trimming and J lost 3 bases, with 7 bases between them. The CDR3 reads CASSEYPSTDTQYF. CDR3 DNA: TGTGCCAGCAGTGAATACCCTAGTACAGATACGCAGTATTTT.

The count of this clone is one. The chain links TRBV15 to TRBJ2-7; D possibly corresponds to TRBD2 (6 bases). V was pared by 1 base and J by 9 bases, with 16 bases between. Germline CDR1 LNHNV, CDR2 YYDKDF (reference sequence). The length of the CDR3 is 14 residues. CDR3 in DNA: TGTGCCACCAGCAGAGGGGGGGTAGACCCGGGGCAGTACTTC. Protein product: CATSRGGVDPGQYF.

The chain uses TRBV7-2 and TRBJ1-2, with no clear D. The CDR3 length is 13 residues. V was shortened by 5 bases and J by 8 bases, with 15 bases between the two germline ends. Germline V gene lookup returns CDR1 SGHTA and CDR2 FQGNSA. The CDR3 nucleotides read TGTGCCAGCAGCGGCGGTCCCCCGCGCGGCTACACCTTC. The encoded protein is CASSGGPPRGYTF. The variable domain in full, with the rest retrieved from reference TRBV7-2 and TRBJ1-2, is GAGVSQSPSNKVTEKGKDVELRCDPISGHTALYWYRQSLGQGLEFLIYFQGNSAPDKSGLPSDRFSAERTGGSVSTLTIQRTQQEDSAVYLCASSGGPPRGYTFGSGTRLTVV.

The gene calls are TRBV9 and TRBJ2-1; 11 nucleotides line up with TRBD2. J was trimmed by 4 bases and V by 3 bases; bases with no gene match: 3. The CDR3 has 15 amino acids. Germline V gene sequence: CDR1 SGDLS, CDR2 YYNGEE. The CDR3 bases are TGTGCCAGCAGCGCGACTAGCGGGGATTACAATGAGCAGTTCTTC. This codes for CASSATSGDYNEQFF.